The 11 T cell receptor beta chains in this list originate from one sample, sequenced in a study of T-cell reconstitution after alpha-beta-depleted transplantation in children. TCRbeta library construction was performed incorporating unique molecular identifiers. TCRdb re-derived calls from the PCR reads in MiXCR, one entry per CDR3 protein. The table lists roughly 220,000 distinct CDR3 sequences, 12% of them singletons. The sequences come from PBMCs from the stem cell graft donor, collected from the stem cell graft. Receptors originate from a human donor who donated a stem cell graft to a child with acute lymphoblastic leukemia.

At least ten counts were recorded for this clonotype. This rearrangement joins TRBV29-1 to TRBJ1-1; D gene unclear. The CDR3 totals 11 residues. CDR1 and CDR2 from the germline V gene are SQVTM and ANQGSEA. The V end lost 7 bases, the J end lost 5 bases, and 11 bases lay between the germline ends. DNA of the CDR3: TGCAGCGGCCATGTGGGTACTGAAGCTTTCTTT. It translates to CSGHVGTEAFF.

This clonotype was counted ten times or more. CDR3 amino acids: CASSYTTSGAYNEQFF. The CDR3 region has the DNA TGTGCCAGCAGTTATACTACTAGCGGAGCCTACAATGAGCAGTTCTTC. This sequence joins TRBV5-8 and TRBJ2-1; 8 nucleotides match TRBD2. Trimming at V came to 5 bases and at J to 2 bases, leaving 9 bases not matched to a gene. There are 16 residues in the CDR3. Germline V gene lookup returns CDR1 SGHTS and CDR2 YDEGEE.

CDR3 loop: CASSRPGQGRGAVEKLFF. For the CDR3, the DNA is TGTGCCAGCAGCCGACCGGGACAGGGCCGTGGCGCCGTTGAAAAACTGTTTTTT. J is TRBJ1-4 and V is TRBV4-2; 9 bases align to TRBD1. Germline lookup yields CDR1 LGHNA and CDR2 YNFKEQ. With 4 bases clipped from V and 7 bases from J, the junction kept 16 bases outside the gene matches. The CDR3 is made up of 18 amino acids.

There are many counts of this clonotype. An end of the junction differs from the germline gene, which may be a read error. This chain uses TRBV7-9 with TRBJ2-1; possibly TRBD2 for D (6 bases). Looked up from germline, CDR1 is SEHNR and CDR2 is FQNEAQ (reference sequence). This CDR3 has 13 amino acids. DNA for the CDR3: TGTGGCAGCCGGGACGGGAGAGGGAATGAGCAGTTCTTC. Amino acid sequence: CGSRDGRGNEQFF.

This clonotype was found a few times. The chain employs TRBV25-1 and TRBJ2-7; 11 bases fit TRBD2. This CDR3 has 14 residues. Germline V gene lookup returns CDR1 MGHDK and CDR2 SYGVNS. J lost 4 bases, V lost 7 bases, and 6 bases had no gene match. The CDR3 sequence: CASTLAGGRYEQYF. For the CDR3, the DNA is TGTGCCAGCACCCTAGCGGGAGGTCGGTACGAGCAGTACTTC.

This clonotype was detected ten times or more. This chain connects TRBV14 to TRBJ2-1; TRBD2 aligns across 7 bases. This CDR3 has 16 residues. Germline CDR1 reads SGHDN; CDR2 reads FVKESK. J was trimmed by 8 bases and V by 0 bases; bases with no gene match: 10. The CDR3 region has the DNA TGTGCCAGCAGCCAAGATCTAATTGCGGGAGTGGATGAGCAGTTCTTC. Amino acid sequence: CASSQDLIAGVDEQFF.

This clonotype was picked up one time. The V and J genes are TRBV7-9 and TRBJ1-1; the D is unclear. The CDR3 spans 13 residues. Germline V gene sequence: CDR1 SEHNR, CDR2 FQNEAQ (reference sequence). The V gene lost 5 bases and the J gene lost 5 bases, with 12 bases spanning the gap. The CDR3 region has the DNA TGTGCCAGCAGCGAAGCTCGGGGTACTGAAGCTTTCTTT. This gives the protein CASSEARGTEAFF.

Turning to this clonotype: Since a much larger clone is just one base distant, this may be a read error. The chain joins TRBV12-3 or TRBV12-4 to TRBJ2-3; 10 bases fit TRBD2. This CDR3 has 14 residues. This CDR3 is CASVAGGRTDTHYF. Written as DNA, the CDR3 is TGTGCCAGCGTAGCGGGGGGACGTACAGATACGCATTATTTT.

Ten or more counts support this clonotype. This chain connects TRBV29-1 to TRBJ2-7; TRBD1 aligns across 10 bases. The CDR3 extends over 13 amino acids. Trimming took 7 bases from V and 1 from J; bases not matched to a gene: 4. The germline V gene encodes CDR1 SQVTM and CDR2 ANQGSEA. The chain's CDR3 is CSGRDRGSYEQYF. In DNA form, the CDR3 reads TGCAGCGGGCGGGACAGGGGATCCTACGAGCAGTACTTC.

This clonotype was detected many times. V is TRBV6-2 or TRBV6-3 and J is TRBJ2-3; D ambiguous. The CDR3 sequence is 13 residues long. The V and J ends lost 6 bases and 4 bases respectively, with 11 bases between them. Germline V gene data show CDR1 as MNHEY and CDR2 as SVGEGT. The CDR3 spells CASRPRGPDTQYF. CDR3 DNA: TGTGCCAGCAGACCAAGAGGACCAGATACGCAGTATTTT.

At least ten counts were recorded for this clonotype. The chain has TRBV5-1 and TRBJ2-7; 8 bases map to TRBD2. V lost 0 bases and J lost 1; bases outside the gene matches: 15. The CDR3 spans 19 residues. Per the germline V gene, CDR1 is SGHRS and CDR2 is YFSETQ. The CDR3 nucleotides are TGCGCCAGCAGCTTGGGAATCAGCGGGAGACTCTTTAGGTCCTACGAGCAGTACTTC. Translating it yields CASSLGISGRLFRSYEQYF.